This TCR beta chain was identified in a study of blood T cell repertoires in COVID-19. About the study: Sources were T cells, B-cell-depleted T cells, or PBMCs; the material itself was cDNA or gDNA.

This clone was counted once. Profiled with immunoSEQ multiplex PCR; TCRdb holds only in-frame clones, not every one. The data hold 95,000 to 150,000 clones, with 69% observed a single time. This TCR was sampled from a woman aged 70-85 years with acute or convalescent COVID-19. Material: peripheral blood.

The CDR3 sequence: CASSDQWGLAGVTGELFF. The CDR3 region has the DNA TGTGCCAGCAGTGACCAGTGGGGACTAGCGGGAGTTACCGGGGAGCTGTTTTTT. The genes are TRBV6-1 and TRBJ2-2; 14 bases align to TRBD2. J gave up 5 bases and V 3 bases, and 8 bases lay outside the gene matches. The germline CDR1 and CDR2 sequences are MNHNS and SASEGT. There are 18 residues in the CDR3.